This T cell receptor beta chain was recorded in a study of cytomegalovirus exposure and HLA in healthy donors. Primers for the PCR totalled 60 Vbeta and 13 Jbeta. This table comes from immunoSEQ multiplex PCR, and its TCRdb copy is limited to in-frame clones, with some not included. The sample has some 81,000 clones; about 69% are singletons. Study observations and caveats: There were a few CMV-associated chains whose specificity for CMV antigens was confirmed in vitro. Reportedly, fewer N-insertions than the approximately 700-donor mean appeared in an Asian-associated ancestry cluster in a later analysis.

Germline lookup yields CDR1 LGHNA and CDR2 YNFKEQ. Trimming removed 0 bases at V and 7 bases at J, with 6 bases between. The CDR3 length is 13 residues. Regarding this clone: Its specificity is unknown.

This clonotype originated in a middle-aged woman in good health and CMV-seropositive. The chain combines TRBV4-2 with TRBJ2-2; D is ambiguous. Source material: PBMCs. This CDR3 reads CASSQDWHGELFF. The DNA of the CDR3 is TGTGCCAGCAGCCAAGATTGGCACGGGGAGCTGTTTTTT.